Reported below is one T cell receptor (beta chain). One end of the junction fails to match germline, which may point to a read error. This same CDR3 is encoded by further DNA sequences in the sample. These data come from a study of blood T cell repertoires in COVID-19. Study background: The samples span acute and convalescent COVID-19 from the United States, Italy and Spain.

Original handling: Nucleated cell number was recorded as an estimate derived from reference gene primer amplification. Sequencing used immunoSEQ multiplex PCR; TCRdb keeps in-frame clones, though not all of them. D and trimming come from the DNA, and the V and J calls and clone size come from that table. The table lists some 200,000 clones, 80% to 95% of them singletons, with 0.53% in the top ten. Germline CDR1 MGHRA, CDR2 YSYEKL. This CDR3 is built from 18 residues. The chain uses TRBV4-1 and TRBJ2-1; 8 positions agree with TRBD2. The receptor's source is a man aged 50-60 years with acute or convalescent COVID-19. The source material was peripheral blood. The CDR3 sequence is CASSQDGVTSGLYNEQFF. The CDR3 nucleotides read TGCGCCAGCAGCCAAGATGGCGTCACTAGCGGACTATACAATGAACAGTTCTTC.